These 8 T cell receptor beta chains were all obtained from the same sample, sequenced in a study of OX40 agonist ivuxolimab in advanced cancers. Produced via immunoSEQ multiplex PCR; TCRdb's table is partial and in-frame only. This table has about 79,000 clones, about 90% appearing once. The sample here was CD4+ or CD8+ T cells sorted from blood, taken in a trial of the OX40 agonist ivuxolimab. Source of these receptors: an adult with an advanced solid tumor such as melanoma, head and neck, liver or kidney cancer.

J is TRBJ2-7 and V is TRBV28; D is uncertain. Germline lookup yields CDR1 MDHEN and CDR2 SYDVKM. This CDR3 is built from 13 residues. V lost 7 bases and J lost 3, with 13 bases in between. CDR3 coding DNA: TGTGCCAGCACCCCCTCGGGTCTCTACGAGCAGTACTTC. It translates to CASTPSGLYEQYF.

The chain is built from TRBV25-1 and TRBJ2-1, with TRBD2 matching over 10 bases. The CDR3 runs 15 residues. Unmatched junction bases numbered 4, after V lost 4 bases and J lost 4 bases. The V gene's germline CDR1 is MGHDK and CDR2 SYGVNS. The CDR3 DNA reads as TGTGCCAGCAGTGCTAGGACTAGCGGTTACAATGAGCAGTTCTTC. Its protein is CASSARTSGYNEQFF.

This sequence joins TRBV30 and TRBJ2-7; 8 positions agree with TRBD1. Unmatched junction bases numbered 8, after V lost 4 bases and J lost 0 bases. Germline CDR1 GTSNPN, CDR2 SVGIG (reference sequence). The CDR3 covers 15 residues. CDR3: CAWTTGGRISYEQYF. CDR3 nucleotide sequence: TGTGCCTGGACCACAGGGGGAAGGATCTCCTACGAGCAGTACTTC.

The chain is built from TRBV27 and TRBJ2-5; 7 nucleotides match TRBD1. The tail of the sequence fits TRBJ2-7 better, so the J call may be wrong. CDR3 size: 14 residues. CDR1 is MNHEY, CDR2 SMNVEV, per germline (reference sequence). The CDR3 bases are TGTGCCAGCACTGATGGGACAGCTCCCTACGAGCAGTACTTC. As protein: CASTDGTAPYEQYF.

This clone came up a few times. This CDR3 reads CASLIQGMVGYTF. The CDR3 DNA follows: TGTGCCAGCCTCATACAGGGGATGGTAGGCTACACCTTC. The V gene is TRBV2, the J gene TRBJ1-2; TRBD1 agrees at 7 bases. This CDR3 has 13 residues. From germline, CDR1 is SNHLY and CDR2 FYNNEI. V lost 8 bases to trimming and J lost 8 bases; unmatched junction nucleotides: 11.

The CDR3 nucleotides are TGTGCCAGCAGCCCGGGACTAGCGGGAGACCGGGAGACCCAGTACTTC. Protein sequence: CASSPGLAGDRETQYF. This chain joins TRBV5-4 and TRBJ2-5; TRBD2 matches 14 bases. Germline CDR1 reads SGHNT; CDR2 reads YYREEE (reference sequence). Trimming cost V 4 bases and J 5 bases; bases outside gene matches: 7. The CDR3 covers 16 residues.

CDR3: CAISEPGLAGTSSYEQYF. The CDR3 coding sequence is TGTGCCATCAGTGAGCCGGGACTAGCGGGGACTAGCAGCTACGAGCAGTACTTC. This chain joins TRBV10-3 and TRBJ2-7, with 13 bases matching TRBD2. This CDR3 is built from 18 residues. Germline CDR1 is ENHRY and CDR2 is SYGVKD. The V gene end was trimmed by 2 bases and the J gene end by 3 bases; junction bases not matched to a gene: 10.

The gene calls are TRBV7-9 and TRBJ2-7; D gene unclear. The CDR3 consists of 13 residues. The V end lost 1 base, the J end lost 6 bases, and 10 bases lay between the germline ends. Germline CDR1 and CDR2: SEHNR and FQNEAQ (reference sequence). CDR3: CASSLVQVSEQYF. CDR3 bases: TGTGCCAGCAGCTTAGTCCAGGTATCCGAGCAGTACTTC.